The clone carrying this T cell receptor (beta chain) came up many times. This sample is drawn from a study of spatial heterogeneity in lung cancer. Study as a whole: Sequencing of follow-up PBMC samples took place when they were available, at a median of about 22 months after resection.

Specified time point: blood at routine non-recurrence follow-up after resection. Without sorting, whole RNA was sequenced from tumor, nontumor lung or frozen PBMC. On each TCR cDNA molecule, a unique molecular identifier was present. TCRdb used MiXCR to reprocess the 5' RACE reads, holding one entry per CDR3 protein. The sample holds roughly 72,000 distinct CDR3 sequences, about 8.2% seen once. The CDR3 loop spans 13 amino acids. Trimming stripped 8 bases from V and 1 base from J, with 9 bases between. Looked up from germline, CDR1 is SNHLY and CDR2 is FYNNEI. This sample comprised PBMCs, obtained at follow-up. The clonotype originates from a female donor with early-stage non-small cell lung cancer. The genes are TRBV2 and TRBJ2-1, with a weak D call TRBD2 (6 bases). CDR3 coding DNA: TGTGCCAGCGGAGGGGATTCCTACAATGAGCAGTTCTTC. This codes for CASGGDSYNEQFF. Using reference TRBV2 and TRBJ2-1 for the parts outside the CDR3, the full variable domain is EPEVTQTPSHQVTQMGQEVILRCVPISNHLYFYWYRQILGQKVEFLVSFYNNEISEKSEIFDDQFSVERPDGSNFTLKIRSTKLEDSAMYFCASGGDSYNEQFFGPGTRLTVL.